A selection of T cell receptor beta chains follows, all from one sample in a study of cytomegalovirus exposure and HLA in healthy donors. The assay was immunoSEQ multiplex PCR, and TCRdb's table has in-frame clones only and misses some. This sample yields 120,000 or so clones, of which 80% are seen a single time; 2.1% belongs to the top ten. The sample was PBMCs. These TCRs come from a man aged 25-45 years in good health and CMV-seronegative. Each CDR3 is given with its conserved first and last residue. The D gene is left open where the match is weak. A row's size may be missing; if present it is once, few, many or a size class.

TRBJ1-1 TRBD1 . TRBV6-5 CASSLDRVVTEAFF TGTGCCAGCAGCCTCGACAGGGTGGTTACTGAAGCTTTCTTT
TRBJ2-7 . . TRBV5-8 CASSPRTATYEQYF TGTGCCAGCAGCCCCCGTACAGCCACCTACGAGCAGTACTTC
TRBJ1-1 . . TRBV10-1 CASSESGGMNTEAFF TGCGCCAGCAGTGAGTCTGGGGGCATGAACACTGAAGCTTTCTTT
TRBJ2-7 TRBD1 . TRBV7-8 CASSSPGQGYEQYF TGTGCCAGCAGCTCTCCGGGACAGGGGTACGAGCAGTACTTC
TRBJ1-1 . . TRBV5-6 CASSLWRGLVAEAFF TGTGCCAGCAGCTTGTGGCGGGGGCTGGTCGCTGAAGCTTTCTTT
TRBJ2-7 TRBD2 . TRBV2 CASSIRAGRAYEQYF TGTGCCTCCTCAATCAGAGCGGGACGGGCCTACGAGCAGTACTTC
TRBJ2-5 TRBD2 . TRBV9 CASSVSGGFQETQYF TGTGCCAGCAGCGTTAGCGGGGGCTTCCAAGAGACCCAGTACTTC
TRBJ2-4 . . TRBV5-1 CASSNLVSAGKYIQYF TGCGCCAGCAGCAATCTGGTTTCGGCAGGGAAATACATTCAGTACTTC
TRBJ2-1 . . TRBV4-3 CASSRGYSYNEQFF TGCGCCAGCAGCCGCGGCTACTCCTACAATGAGCAGTTCTTC
TRBJ1-2 . few TRBV4-1 CASQVDVESGGYTF TGCGCCAGCCAGGTCGACGTGGAATCGGGGGGCTACACCTTC
TRBJ2-5 . . TRBV5-1 CASSATGQETQYF TGCGCCAGCAGCGCGACCGGGCAAGAGACCCAGTACTTC
TRBJ2-3 . once TRBV5-4 CASSRVQHSTDTQYF TGTGCCAGCAGCCGGGTCCAGCACAGCACAGATACGCAGTATTTT
TRBJ1-3 . . TRBV28 CASSLRTGGVGNTIYF TGTGCCAGCAGTTTAAGGACCGGGGGGGTTGGAAACACCATATATTTT
TRBJ1-3 . . TRBV9 CASSVGHDFSSGNTIYF TGTGCCAGCAGCGTAGGTCATGACTTCTCCTCTGGAAACACCATATATTTT
TRBJ1-1 TRBD1 few TRBV28 CASSSSGTGFTEAFF TGTGCCAGCAGTTCCTCCGGGACAGGGTTCACTGAAGCTTTCTTT
TRBJ2-1 TRBD2 . TRBV12-5 CASGLSGGTDEQFF TGTGCTAGTGGTTTGAGCGGGGGGACGGATGAGCAGTTCTTC
TRBJ2-1 . . TRBV5-1 CASSLTATSYNEQFF TGCGCCAGCAGCTTGACAGCAACTTCCTACAATGAGCAGTTCTTC
TRBJ1-2 TRBD1 . TRBV2 CASPIFGTVYGYTF TGTGCCAGCCCTATATTCGGGACAGTCTATGGCTACACCTTC
TRBJ2-7 TRBD2 . TRBV29-1 CSAGGTSGISYEQYF TGCAGCGCCGGAGGGACTAGCGGGATCTCCTACGAGCAGTACTTC
TRBJ1-5 TRBD1 . TRBV7-9 CASSSTPGQGDYSNQPQHF TGTGCCAGCAGCTCCACGCCGGGACAGGGGGATTATAGCAATCAGCCCCAGCATTTT
TRBJ1-2 TRBD1 . TRBV6-1 CASSETGSYGYTF TGTGCCAGCAGTGAGACAGGGTCCTATGGCTACACCTTC
TRBJ2-1 TRBD2 few TRBV6-4 CASQAGNDEQFF TGTGCCAGTCAAGCGGGGAACGATGAGCAGTTCTTC
TRBJ2-7 TRBD1 . TRBV5-1 CASSLRGLEQYF TGCGCCAGCAGCTTGAGGGGGCTCGAGCAGTACTTC
TRBJ2-5 TRBD2 . TRBV11-2 CASSQGTSGIQETQYF TGTGCCAGCAGCCAGGGGACTAGCGGGATCCAAGAGACCCAGTACTTC
TRBJ2-1 TRBD1 . TRBV19 CASTNPWGQGKNEQFF TGTGCCAGTACCAACCCCTGGGGACAGGGAAAGAATGAGCAGTTCTTC
TRBJ1-5 TRBD1 . TRBV6-6 CASSRDRGNQPQHF TGTGCCAGCAGTCGGGACAGGGGCAATCAGCCCCAGCATTTT
TRBJ1-1 . . TRBV19 CASSPRLGTEAFF TGTGCCAGTAGCCCACGACTGGGCACTGAAGCTTTCTTT
TRBJ2-1 TRBD2 few TRBV7-9 CASSPTALAAALNEQFF TGTGCCAGCAGCCCGACGGCCCTAGCGGCCGCTCTCAATGAGCAGTTCTTC
TRBJ1-2 . . TRBV5-5 CASSLEQTVVYGYTF TGTGCCAGCAGCTTGGAGCAGACAGTCGTCTATGGCTACACCTTC
TRBJ1-2 TRBD1 . TRBV10-3 CAISDGGDSNYGYTF TGTGCCATCAGTGACGGGGGGGACAGTAACTATGGCTACACCTTC
TRBJ2-7 TRBD1 . TRBV4-1 CASSQSDRGLDEQYF TGCGCCAGCAGCCAATCGGACAGGGGTCTCGACGAGCAGTACTTC
TRBJ2-3 TRBD2 . TRBV7-9 CSSSLDSGGTDTQYF TGTTCCAGCAGCTTAGATAGCGGGGGTACAGATACGCAGTATTTT
TRBJ2-7 . once TRBV9 CASSPLERSSYEQYF TGTGCCAGCAGCCCCCTGGAGCGGAGCTCCTACGAGCAGTACTTC
TRBJ2-5 . . TRBV5-1 CASSPAPGRGETQYF TGCGCCAGCAGCCCAGCCCCAGGACGAGGGGAGACCCAGTACTTC
TRBJ1-1 . . TRBV6-5 CASSLLQGLENTEAFF TGTGCCAGCAGTTTATTACAGGGTTTAGAGAACACTGAAGCTTTCTTT
TRBJ1-5 TRBD1 . TRBV6-1 CASSGTGRPQPQHF TGTGCCAGCAGTGGGACAGGGAGACCTCAGCCCCAGCATTTT
TRBJ1-3 TRBD1 . TRBV19 CASTGQVHKYGNTIYF TGTGCCAGTACAGGACAGGTCCATAAATATGGAAACACCATATATTTT
TRBJ1-2 TRBD1 . TRBV15 CATSARDRTIWDYGYTF TGTGCCACCAGCGCCCGGGACAGGACAATCTGGGACTATGGCTACACCTTC
TRBJ2-1 TRBD2 . TRBV19 CASSIDVAGREFF TGTGCCAGTAGTATAGATGTGGCGGGGAGGGAGTTCTTC
TRBJ2-6 . . TRBV7-9 CASSLGGASGANGLTF TGTGCCAGCAGCTTGGGGGGGGCCTCTGGGGCCAACGGCCTGACTTTC